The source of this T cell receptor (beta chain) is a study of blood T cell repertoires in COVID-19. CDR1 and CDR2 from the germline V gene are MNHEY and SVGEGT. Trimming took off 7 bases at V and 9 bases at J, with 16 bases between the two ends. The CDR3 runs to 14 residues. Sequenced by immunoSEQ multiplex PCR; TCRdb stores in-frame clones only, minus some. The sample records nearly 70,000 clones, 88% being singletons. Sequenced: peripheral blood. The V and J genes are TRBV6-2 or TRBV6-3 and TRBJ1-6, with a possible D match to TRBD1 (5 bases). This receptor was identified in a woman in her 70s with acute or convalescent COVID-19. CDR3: CASTPGGGSSPLHF. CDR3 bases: TGTGCCAGCACCCCCGGGGGGGGTAGTTCACCCCTCCACTTT.